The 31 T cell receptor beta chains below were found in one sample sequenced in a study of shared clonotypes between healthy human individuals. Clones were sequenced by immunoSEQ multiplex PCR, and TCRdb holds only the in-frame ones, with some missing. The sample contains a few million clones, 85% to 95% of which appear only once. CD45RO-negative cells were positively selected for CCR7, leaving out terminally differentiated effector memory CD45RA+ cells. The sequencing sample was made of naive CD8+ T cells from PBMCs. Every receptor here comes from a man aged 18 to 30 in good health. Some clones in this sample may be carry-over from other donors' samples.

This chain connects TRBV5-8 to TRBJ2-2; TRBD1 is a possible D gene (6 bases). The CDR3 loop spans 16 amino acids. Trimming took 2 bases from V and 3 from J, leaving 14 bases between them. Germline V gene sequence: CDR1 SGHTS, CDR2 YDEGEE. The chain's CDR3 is CASSLLGTTDTGELFF. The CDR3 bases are TGTGCCAGCAGCTTACTAGGGACAACTGACACCGGGGAGCTGTTTTTT. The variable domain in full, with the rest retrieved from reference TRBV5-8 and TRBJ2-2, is EAGVTQSPTHLIKTRGQQATLRCSPISGHTSVYWYQQALGLGLQFLLWYDEGEERNRGNFPPRFSGRQFPNYSSELNVNALELEDSALYLCASSLLGTTDTGELFFGEGSRLTVL.

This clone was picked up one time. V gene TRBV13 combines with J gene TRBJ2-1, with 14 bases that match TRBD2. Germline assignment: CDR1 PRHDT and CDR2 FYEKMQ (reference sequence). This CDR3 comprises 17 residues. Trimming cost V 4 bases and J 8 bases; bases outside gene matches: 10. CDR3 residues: CASSWGRGTSGSYEQFF. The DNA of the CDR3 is TGTGCCAGCAGCTGGGGGAGAGGGACTAGCGGGAGCTATGAGCAGTTCTTC.

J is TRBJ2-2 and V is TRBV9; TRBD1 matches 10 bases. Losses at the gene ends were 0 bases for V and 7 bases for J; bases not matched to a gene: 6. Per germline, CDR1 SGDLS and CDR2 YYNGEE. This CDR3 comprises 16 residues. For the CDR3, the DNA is TGTGCCAGCAGCGTAGCCGACAGGGGGCGAATCGGGGAGCTGTTTTTT. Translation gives CASSVADRGRIGELFF.

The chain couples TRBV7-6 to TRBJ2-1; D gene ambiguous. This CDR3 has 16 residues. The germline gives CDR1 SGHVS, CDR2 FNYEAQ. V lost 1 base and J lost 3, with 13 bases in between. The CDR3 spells CASSLVSWRNYNEQFF. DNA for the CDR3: TGTGCCAGCAGCTTAGTATCATGGCGGAACTACAATGAGCAGTTCTTC.

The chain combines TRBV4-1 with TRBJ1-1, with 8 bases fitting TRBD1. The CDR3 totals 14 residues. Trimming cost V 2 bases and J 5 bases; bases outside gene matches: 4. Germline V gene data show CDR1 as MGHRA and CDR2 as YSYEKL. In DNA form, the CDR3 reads TGCGCCAGCAGCCAATTACAGGGGGGGACTGAAGCTTTCTTT. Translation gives CASSQLQGGTEAFF.

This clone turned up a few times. CDR3 coding DNA: TGTGCCAGTAGTATTGGGGCCTTGGCCACGGTGGGCTACACCTTC. Translating it yields CASSIGALATVGYTF. V and J are TRBV19 and TRBJ1-2, with D perhaps matching TRBD1 (5 bases). CDR3 length equals 15 residues. Germline CDR1 reads LNHDA; CDR2 reads SQIVND (reference sequence). Trimming stripped 3 bases from V and 8 bases from J, with 19 bases between.

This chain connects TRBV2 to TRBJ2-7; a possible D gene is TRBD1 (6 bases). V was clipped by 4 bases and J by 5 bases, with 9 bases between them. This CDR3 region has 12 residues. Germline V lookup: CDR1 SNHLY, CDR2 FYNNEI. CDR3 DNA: TGTGCCAGCAGTGGGGGGCCTCACGAGCAGTACTTC. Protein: CASSGGPHEQYF.

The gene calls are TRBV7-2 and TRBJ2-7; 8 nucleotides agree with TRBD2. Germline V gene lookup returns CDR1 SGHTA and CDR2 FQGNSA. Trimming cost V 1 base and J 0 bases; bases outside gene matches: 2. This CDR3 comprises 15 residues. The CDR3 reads CASSLELAASYEQYF. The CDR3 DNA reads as TGTGCCAGCAGCTTAGAACTAGCGGCCTCCTACGAGCAGTACTTC. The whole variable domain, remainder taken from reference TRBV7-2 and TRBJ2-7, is GAGVSQSPSNKVTEKGKDVELRCDPISGHTALYWYRQSLGQGLEFLIYFQGNSAPDKSGLPSDRFSAERTGGSVSTLTIQRTQQEDSAVYLCASSLELAASYEQYFGPGTRLTVT.

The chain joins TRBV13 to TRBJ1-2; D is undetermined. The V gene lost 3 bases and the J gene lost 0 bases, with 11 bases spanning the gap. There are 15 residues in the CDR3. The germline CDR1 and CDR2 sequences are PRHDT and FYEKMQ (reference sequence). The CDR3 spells CASSFSRISNYGYTF. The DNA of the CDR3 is TGTGCCAGCAGCTTCAGTAGGATCTCTAACTATGGCTACACCTTC. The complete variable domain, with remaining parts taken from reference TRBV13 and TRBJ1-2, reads AAGVIQSPRHLIKEKRETATLKCYPIPRHDTVYWYQQGPGQDPQFLISFYEKMQSDKGSIPDRFSAQQFSDYHSELNMSSLELGDSALYFCASSFSRISNYGYTFGSGTRLTVV.

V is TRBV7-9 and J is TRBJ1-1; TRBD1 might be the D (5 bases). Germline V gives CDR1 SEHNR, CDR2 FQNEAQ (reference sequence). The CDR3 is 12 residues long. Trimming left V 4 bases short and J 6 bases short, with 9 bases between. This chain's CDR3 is CASSWGEAEAFF. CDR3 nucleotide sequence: TGTGCCAGCAGCTGGGGGGAGGCTGAAGCTTTCTTT. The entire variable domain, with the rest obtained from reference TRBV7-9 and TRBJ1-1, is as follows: DTGVSQNPRHKITKRGQNVTFRCDPISEHNRLYWYRQTLGQGPEFLTYFQNEAQLEKSRLLSDRFSAERPKGSFSTLEIQRTEQGDSAMYLCASSWGEAEAFFGQGTRLTVV.

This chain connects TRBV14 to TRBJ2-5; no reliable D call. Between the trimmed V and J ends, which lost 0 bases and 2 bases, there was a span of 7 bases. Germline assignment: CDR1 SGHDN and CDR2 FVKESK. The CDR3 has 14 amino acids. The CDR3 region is CASSQEWPQETQYF. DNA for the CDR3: TGTGCCAGCAGCCAAGAGTGGCCTCAAGAGACCCAGTACTTC.

CDR3: CASSDRDRGIQETQYF. The CDR3 DNA reads as TGCGCCAGCAGCGACCGGGACAGGGGGATCCAAGAGACCCAGTACTTC. The rearrangement links TRBV5-1 to TRBJ2-5; TRBD1 agrees at 11 bases. CDR1 SGHRS and CDR2 YFSETQ come from the germline V gene. V lost 4 bases, J lost 1 base, and 6 bases stayed unmatched. The CDR3 covers 16 residues.

The CDR3 sequence: CASSGREGDYGYTF. The CDR3, as DNA: TGTGCCAGCAGCGGGAGGGAGGGAGACTATGGCTACACCTTC. The chain uses TRBV5-5 and TRBJ1-2; no clear D gene. The CDR3 runs to 14 residues. Looked up from germline, CDR1 is SGHKS and CDR2 is YYEKEE (reference sequence). The germline V and J ends were trimmed by 4 bases and 3 bases, with 13 bases remaining between them.

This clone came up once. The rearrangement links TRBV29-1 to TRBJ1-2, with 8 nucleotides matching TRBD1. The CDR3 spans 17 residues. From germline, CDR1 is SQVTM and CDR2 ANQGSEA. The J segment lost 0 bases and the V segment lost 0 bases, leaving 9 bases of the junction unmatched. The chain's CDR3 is CSVEDPQGQDANYGYTF. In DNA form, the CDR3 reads TGCAGCGTTGAAGATCCCCAGGGACAGGACGCTAACTATGGCTACACCTTC.

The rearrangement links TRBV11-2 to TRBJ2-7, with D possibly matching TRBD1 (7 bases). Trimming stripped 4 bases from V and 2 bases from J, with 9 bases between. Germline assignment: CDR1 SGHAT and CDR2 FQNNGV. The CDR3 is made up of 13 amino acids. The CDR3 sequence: CASSSRGAYEQYF. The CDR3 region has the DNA TGTGCCAGCAGCTCCAGGGGGGCCTACGAGCAGTACTTC.

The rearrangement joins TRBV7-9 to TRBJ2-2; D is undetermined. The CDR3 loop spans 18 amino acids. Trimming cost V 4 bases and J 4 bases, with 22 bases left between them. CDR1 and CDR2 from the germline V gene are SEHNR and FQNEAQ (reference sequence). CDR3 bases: TGTGCCAGCAGCTCTCCTTACAGCCTCGGAAGAGGCACCGGGGAGCTGTTTTTT. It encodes CASSSPYSLGRGTGELFF. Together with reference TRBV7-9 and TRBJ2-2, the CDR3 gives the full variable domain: DTGVSQNPRHKITKRGQNVTFRCDPISEHNRLYWYRQTLGQGPEFLTYFQNEAQLEKSRLLSDRFSAERPKGSFSTLEIQRTEQGDSAMYLCASSSPYSLGRGTGELFFGEGSRLTVL.

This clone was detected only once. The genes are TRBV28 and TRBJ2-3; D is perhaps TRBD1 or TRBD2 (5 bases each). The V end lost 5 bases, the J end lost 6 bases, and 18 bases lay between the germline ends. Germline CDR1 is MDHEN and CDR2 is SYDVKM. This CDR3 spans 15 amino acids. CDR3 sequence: CASSGVIGGPDTQYF. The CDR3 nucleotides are TGTGCCAGCAGTGGGGTAATTGGGGGACCGGATACGCAGTATTTT.

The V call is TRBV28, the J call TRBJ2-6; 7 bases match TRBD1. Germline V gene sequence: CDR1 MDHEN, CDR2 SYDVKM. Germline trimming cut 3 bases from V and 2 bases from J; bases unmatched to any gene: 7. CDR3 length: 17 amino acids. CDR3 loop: CASSLGQGEAGANVLTF. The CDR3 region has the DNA TGTGCCAGCAGTTTGGGTCAGGGGGAAGCTGGGGCCAACGTCCTGACTTTC.

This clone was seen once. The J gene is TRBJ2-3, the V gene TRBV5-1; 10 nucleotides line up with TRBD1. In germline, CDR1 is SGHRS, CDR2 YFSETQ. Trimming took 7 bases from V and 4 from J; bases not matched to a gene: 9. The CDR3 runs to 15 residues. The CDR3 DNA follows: TGCGCCAGCTGCCTTGGACAGGGGGTCCCAGATACGCAGTATTTT. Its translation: CASCLGQGVPDTQYF.

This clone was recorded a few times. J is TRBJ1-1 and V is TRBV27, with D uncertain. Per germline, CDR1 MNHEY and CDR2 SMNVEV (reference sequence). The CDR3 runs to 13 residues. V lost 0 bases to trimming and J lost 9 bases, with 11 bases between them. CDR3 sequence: CASSLSLGSKAFF. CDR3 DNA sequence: TGTGCCAGCAGTTTATCGCTAGGTTCAAAAGCTTTCTTT.

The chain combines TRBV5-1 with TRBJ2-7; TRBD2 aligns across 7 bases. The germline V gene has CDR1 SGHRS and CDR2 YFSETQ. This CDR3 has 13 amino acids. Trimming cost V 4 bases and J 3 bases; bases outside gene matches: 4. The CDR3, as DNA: TGCGCCAGCAGCCCGGGACTACTCTACGAGCAGTACTTC. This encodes CASSPGLLYEQYF.

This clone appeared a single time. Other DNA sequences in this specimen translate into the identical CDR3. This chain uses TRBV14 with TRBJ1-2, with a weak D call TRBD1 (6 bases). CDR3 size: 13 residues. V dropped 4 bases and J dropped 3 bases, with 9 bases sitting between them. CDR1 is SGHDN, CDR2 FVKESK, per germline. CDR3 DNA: TGTGCCAGCAGCCTCCGGACAGACTATGGCTACACCTTC. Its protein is CASSLRTDYGYTF. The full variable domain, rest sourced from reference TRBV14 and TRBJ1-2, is EAGVTQFPSHSVIEKGQTVTLRCDPISGHDNLYWYRRVMGKEIKFLLHFVKESKQDESGMPNNRFLAERTGGTYSTLKVQPAELEDSGVYFCASSLRTDYGYTFGSGTRLTVV.

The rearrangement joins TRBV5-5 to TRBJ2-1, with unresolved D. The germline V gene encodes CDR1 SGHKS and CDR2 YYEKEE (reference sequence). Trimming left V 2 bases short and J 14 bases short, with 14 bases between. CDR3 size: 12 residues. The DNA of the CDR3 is TGTGCCAGCAGCTTCTACACAGAAGGCGAGTTCTTC. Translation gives CASSFYTEGEFF.

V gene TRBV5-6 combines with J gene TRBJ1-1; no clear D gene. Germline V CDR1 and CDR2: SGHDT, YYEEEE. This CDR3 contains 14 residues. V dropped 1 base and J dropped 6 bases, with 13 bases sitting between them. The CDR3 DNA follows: TGTGCCAGCAGCTTGTACGGAGGAAGAGCTGAAGCTTTCTTT. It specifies CASSLYGGRAEAFF.

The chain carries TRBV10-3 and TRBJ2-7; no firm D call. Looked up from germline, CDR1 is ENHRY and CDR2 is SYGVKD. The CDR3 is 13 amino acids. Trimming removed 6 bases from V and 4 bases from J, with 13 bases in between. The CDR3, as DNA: TGTGCCATCAGCCCAGGCCTGGGGTACGAGCAGTACTTC. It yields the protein CAISPGLGYEQYF.

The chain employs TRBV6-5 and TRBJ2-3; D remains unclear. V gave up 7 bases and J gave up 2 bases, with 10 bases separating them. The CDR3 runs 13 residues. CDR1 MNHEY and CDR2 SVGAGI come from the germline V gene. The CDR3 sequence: CASMMSYTDTQYF. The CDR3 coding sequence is TGTGCCAGCATGATGTCTTACACAGATACGCAGTATTTT.

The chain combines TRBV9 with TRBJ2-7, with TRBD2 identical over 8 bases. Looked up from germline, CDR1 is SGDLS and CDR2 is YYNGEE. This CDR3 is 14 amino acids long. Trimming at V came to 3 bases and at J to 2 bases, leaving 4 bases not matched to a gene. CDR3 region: CASSGREGAYEQYF. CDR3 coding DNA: TGTGCCAGCAGCGGCCGGGAGGGGGCCTACGAGCAGTACTTC.

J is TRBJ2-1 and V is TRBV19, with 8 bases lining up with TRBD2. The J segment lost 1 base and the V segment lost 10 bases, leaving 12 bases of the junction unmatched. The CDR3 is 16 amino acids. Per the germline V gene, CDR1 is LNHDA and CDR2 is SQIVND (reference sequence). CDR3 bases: TGTGCCACCACTATAGCGGGATTCCAGTCCTACAATGAGCAGTTCTTC. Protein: CATTIAGFQSYNEQFF.

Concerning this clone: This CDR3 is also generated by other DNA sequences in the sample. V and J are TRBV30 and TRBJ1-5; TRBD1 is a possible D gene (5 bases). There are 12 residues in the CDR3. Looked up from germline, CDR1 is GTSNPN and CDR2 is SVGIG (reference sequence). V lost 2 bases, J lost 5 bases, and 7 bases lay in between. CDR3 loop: CAWSWGDQPQHF. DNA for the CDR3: TGTGCCTGGAGTTGGGGCGATCAGCCCCAGCATTTT.

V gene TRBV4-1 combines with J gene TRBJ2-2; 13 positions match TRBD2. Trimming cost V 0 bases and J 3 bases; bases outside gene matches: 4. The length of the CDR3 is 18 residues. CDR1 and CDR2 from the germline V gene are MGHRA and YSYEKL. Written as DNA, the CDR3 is TGCGCCAGCAGCCAAGATGAACTAGCGGGAGGGGACACCGGGGAGCTGTTTTTT. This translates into CASSQDELAGGDTGELFF.

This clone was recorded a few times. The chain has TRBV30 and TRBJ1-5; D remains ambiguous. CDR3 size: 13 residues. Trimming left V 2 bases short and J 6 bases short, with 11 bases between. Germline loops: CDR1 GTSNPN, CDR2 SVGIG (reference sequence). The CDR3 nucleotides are TGTGCCTGGAGTAATGGAGGTAGTCAGCCCCAGCATTTT. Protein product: CAWSNGGSQPQHF.